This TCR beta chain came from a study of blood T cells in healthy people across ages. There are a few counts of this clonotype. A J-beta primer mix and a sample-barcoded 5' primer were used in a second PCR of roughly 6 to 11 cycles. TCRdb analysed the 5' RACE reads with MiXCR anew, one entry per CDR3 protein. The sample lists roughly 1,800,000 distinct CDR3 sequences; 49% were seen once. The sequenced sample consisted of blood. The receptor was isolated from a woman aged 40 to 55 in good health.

CDR3 coding DNA: TGTGCCAGCAGGCCCCCCGGGACTAGCGGGGTCATAGATACGCAGTATTTT. Protein sequence: CASRPPGTSGVIDTQYF. J is TRBJ2-3 and V is TRBV9, with 13 nucleotides matching TRBD2. Germline CDR1 reads SGDLS; CDR2 reads YYNGEE. V shed 5 bases and J 5 bases; nucleotides not matched to a gene: 11. This CDR3 region has 17 residues. The whole variable domain, remainder taken from reference TRBV9 and TRBJ2-3, is DSGVTQTPKHLITATGQRVTLRCSPRSGDLSVYWYQQSLDQGLQFLIQYYNGEERAKGNILERFSAQQFPDLHSELNLSSLELGDSALYFCASRPPGTSGVIDTQYFGPGTRLTVL.